One sample yielded the 8 T cell receptor beta chains listed below, sequenced in a study of shared clonotypes between healthy human individuals. TCRdb's table, derived via immunoSEQ multiplex PCR, lists solely in-frame clones and lacks some. Among about half a million clones, about 78% were seen once, and the ten largest hold about 11%. Input material: PBMCs. These receptor sequences come from a woman aged 40 to 50 in good health. Some clones in this sample may be carry-over from other donors' samples.

The chain employs TRBV9 and TRBJ2-1; 9 positions agree with TRBD2. This CDR3 spans 17 amino acids. Germline trimming cut 0 bases from V and 7 bases from J; bases unmatched to any gene: 11. The germline V gene has CDR1 SGDLS and CDR2 YYNGEE. CDR3 DNA sequence: TGTGCCAGCAGCGTAGGAGGTAGCGGGAGCGCCGGGAATGAGCAGTTCTTC. Translating it yields CASSVGGSGSAGNEQFF.

The chain is built from TRBV30 and TRBJ2-7, with unresolved D. The germline CDR1 and CDR2 sequences are GTSNPN and SVGIG (reference sequence). V dropped 3 bases and J dropped 5 bases, with 23 bases sitting between them. The CDR3 covers 16 residues. The CDR3 sequence: CAWRGVDRGGGDEQYF. CDR3 nucleotide sequence: TGTGCCTGGAGGGGTGTTGACCGCGGCGGCGGTGACGAGCAGTACTTC.

This clone has a count of ten or more. The chain couples TRBV11-2 to TRBJ1-1; possibly TRBD1 for D (5 bases). The CDR3 covers 13 residues. The germline V gene encodes CDR1 SGHAT and CDR2 FQNNGV. V lost 6 bases and J 1 base, leaving 9 bases between the germline ends. CDR3 amino acids: CASRVGGNTEAFF. The CDR3 nucleotides are TGTGCCAGCAGGGTTGGGGGGAACACTGAAGCTTTCTTT.

The chain uses TRBV6-1 and TRBJ2-1, with D unclear. The V end lost 8 bases, the J end lost 4 bases, and 15 bases lay between the germline ends. The germline V gene encodes CDR1 MNHNS and CDR2 SASEGT. CDR3 length: 14 amino acids. The CDR3, as DNA: TGTGCCAGCTCCCAGAGACCCTTTTACAATGAGCAGTTCTTC. Translated: CASSQRPFYNEQFF.

V gene TRBV28 combines with J gene TRBJ2-5, with D unclear. V lost 3 bases, J lost 2 bases, and 7 bases lay in between. Germline values: CDR1 MDHEN, CDR2 SYDVKM. The CDR3 loop spans 13 amino acids. CDR3: CASSFDGQETQYF. CDR3 in DNA: TGTGCCAGCAGTTTTGACGGACAAGAGACCCAGTACTTC.

The chain is built from TRBV5-5 and TRBJ2-1, with unresolved D. CDR3 length equals 13 residues. Germline CDR1 and CDR2: SGHKS and YYEKEE (reference sequence). V was clipped by 0 bases and J by 9 bases, with 10 bases between them. CDR3 DNA: TGTGCCAGCAGCTTGGGAGCCCTGGGTGAGCAGTTCTTC. Translated: CASSLGALGEQFF.

The gene calls are TRBV29-1 and TRBJ2-7; 13 nucleotides line up with TRBD2. The CDR3 is 16 amino acids. CDR1 is SQVTM, CDR2 ANQGSEA, per germline. V lost 1 base to trimming and J lost 3 bases; unmatched junction nucleotides: 6. DNA for the CDR3: TGCAGCGTTGAAGCATTTCGACTAGCGGGAGGCTACGAGCAGTACTTC. Its protein is CSVEAFRLAGGYEQYF.

The J gene is TRBJ1-1, the V gene TRBV10-3; D is undetermined. Deletions cut 10 bases from V and 1 base from J, with 13 bases between. Looked up from germline, CDR1 is ENHRY and CDR2 is SYGVKD. This CDR3 is 13 amino acids long. This CDR3 is CATGRTENTEAFF. The CDR3 DNA reads TGTGCCACCGGGAGGACCGAGAACACTGAAGCTTTCTTT.